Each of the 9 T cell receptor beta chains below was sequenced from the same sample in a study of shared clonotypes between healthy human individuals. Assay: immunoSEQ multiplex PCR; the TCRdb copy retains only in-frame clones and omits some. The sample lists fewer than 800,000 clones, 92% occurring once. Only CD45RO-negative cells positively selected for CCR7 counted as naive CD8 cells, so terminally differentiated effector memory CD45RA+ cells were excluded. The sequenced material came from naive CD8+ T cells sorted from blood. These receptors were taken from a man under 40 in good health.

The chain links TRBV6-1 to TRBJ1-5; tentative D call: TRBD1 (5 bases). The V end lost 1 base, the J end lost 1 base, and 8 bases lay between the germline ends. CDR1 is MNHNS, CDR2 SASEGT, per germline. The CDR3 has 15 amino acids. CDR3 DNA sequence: TGTGCCAGCAGTGAAGATTCAGGGAGCAATCAGCCCCAGCATTTT. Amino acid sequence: CASSEDSGSNQPQHF.

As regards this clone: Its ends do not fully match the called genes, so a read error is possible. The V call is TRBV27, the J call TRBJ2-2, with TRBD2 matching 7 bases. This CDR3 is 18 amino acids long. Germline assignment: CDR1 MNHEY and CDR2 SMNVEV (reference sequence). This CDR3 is CVSSLLLDGAGVTGELFF. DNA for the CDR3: TGTGTCAGCAGTCTTCTCCTCGATGGGGCGGGAGTAACCGGGGAGCTGTTTTTT.

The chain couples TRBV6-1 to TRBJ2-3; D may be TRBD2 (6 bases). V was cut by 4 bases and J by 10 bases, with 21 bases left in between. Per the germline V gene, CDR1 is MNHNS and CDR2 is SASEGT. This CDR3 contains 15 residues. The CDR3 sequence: CASSGGKIWTISQYF. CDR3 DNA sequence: TGTGCCAGCAGTGGGGGCAAGATTTGGACTATATCGCAGTATTTT.

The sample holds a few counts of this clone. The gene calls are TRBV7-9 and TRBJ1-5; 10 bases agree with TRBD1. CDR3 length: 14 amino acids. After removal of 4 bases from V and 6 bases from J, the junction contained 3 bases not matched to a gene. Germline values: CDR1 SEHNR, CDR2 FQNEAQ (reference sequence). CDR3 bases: TGTGCCAGCAGCTCGGGGACAGGGGCTCAGCCCCAGCATTTT. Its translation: CASSSGTGAQPQHF.

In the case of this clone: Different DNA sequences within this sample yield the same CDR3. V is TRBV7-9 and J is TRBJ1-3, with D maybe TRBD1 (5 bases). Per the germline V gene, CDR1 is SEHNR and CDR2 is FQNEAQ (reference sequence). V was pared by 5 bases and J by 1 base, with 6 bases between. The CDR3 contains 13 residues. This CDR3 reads CASSQGSGNTIYF. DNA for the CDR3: TGTGCCAGCAGCCAGGGTTCTGGAAACACCATATATTTT.

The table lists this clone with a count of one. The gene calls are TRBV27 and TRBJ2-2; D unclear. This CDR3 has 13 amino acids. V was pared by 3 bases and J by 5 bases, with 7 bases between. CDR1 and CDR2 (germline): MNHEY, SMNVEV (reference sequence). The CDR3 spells CASSLDRTGELFF. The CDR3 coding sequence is TGTGCCAGCAGTTTGGATCGAACCGGGGAGCTGTTTTTT.

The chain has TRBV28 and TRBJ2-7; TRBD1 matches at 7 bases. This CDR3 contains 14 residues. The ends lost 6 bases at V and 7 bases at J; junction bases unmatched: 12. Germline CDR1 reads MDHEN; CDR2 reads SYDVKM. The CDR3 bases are TGTGCCAGCAGAGACCGGACAGGCTGGTGGGAGCAGTACTTC. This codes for CASRDRTGWWEQYF.

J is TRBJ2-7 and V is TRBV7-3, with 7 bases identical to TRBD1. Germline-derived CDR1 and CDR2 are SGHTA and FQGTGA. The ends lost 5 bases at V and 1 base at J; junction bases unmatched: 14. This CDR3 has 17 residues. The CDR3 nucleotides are TGTGCCAGCAGCCACCCAACCGGGACAGATTCGTCCTACGAGCAGTACTTC. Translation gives CASSHPTGTDSSYEQYF.

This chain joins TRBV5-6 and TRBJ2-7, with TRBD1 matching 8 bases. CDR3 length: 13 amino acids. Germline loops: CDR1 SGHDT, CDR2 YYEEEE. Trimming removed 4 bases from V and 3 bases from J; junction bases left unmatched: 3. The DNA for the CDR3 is TGTGCCAGCAGCCCACAGGGGGGCTACGAGCAGTACTTC. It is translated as CASSPQGGYEQYF. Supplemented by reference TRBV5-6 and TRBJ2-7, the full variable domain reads DAGVTQSPTHLIKTRGQQVTLRCSPKSGHDTVSWYQQALGQGPQFIFQYYEEEERQRGNFPDRFSGHQFPNYSSELNVNALLLGDSALYLCASSPQGGYEQYFGPGTRLTVT.